The 23 T cell receptor beta chains reported below all come from one sample, sequenced in a study of glioma-infiltrating T cells. The iRepertoire nested amplicon-rescue multiplex PCR amplified TCR alpha and beta CDR3s from RNA. MiXCR was run by TCRdb on the multiplex PCR reads, yielding one entry per CDR3 protein. The sample includes approximately 120,000 distinct CDR3 sequences, under 30% of them seen just once. Sequencing used glioma tissue, nonneoplastic brain tissue, or PBMCs (not recorded which). These receptors all stem from a human donor with low-grade glioma or glioblastoma, undergoing nonglioma brain surgery, or in good health (not recorded which).

Concerning this clonotype itself: An end of the junction differs from the germline gene, which may be a read error. The chain combines TRBV6-2 or TRBV6-3 with TRBJ1-1; D ambiguous. The CDR3 sequence is 12 residues long. Per the germline V gene, CDR1 is MNHEY and CDR2 is SVGEGT. The CDR3 coding sequence is TGTGCCAGAAGTTACGCGAACACTGAAGCTTTCTTT. Its protein product is CARSYANTEAFF.

As regards this clonotype: This sequence may be a read error, since a much larger clone differs from it by one base. The chain combines TRBV19 with TRBJ1-1; D is undetermined. V was shortened by 8 bases and J by 4 bases, with 17 bases between the two germline ends. CDR3 length: 14 amino acids. Germline CDR1 and CDR2: LNHDA and SQIVND (reference sequence). The CDR3 sequence is CASLNGPTGTEAFF. For the CDR3, the DNA is TGTGCCAGTCTCAACGGACCGACCGGCACTGAAGCTTTCTTT.

This clonotype was seen many times. CDR3 sequence reads: CASSPSGRGSYEQYF. The CDR3 DNA reads as TGTGCCAGCAGCCCGAGTGGCAGGGGTTCCTACGAGCAGTACTTC. The chain joins TRBV28 to TRBJ2-7; maybe TRBD1 (6 bases). Germline V CDR1 and CDR2: MDHEN, SYDVKM. V lost 6 bases and J lost 1, with 16 bases in between. The CDR3 runs to 15 residues. The full variable domain, its missing parts supplied by reference TRBV28 and TRBJ2-7, is DVKVTQSSRYLVKRTGEKVFLECVQDMDHENMFWYRQDPGLGLRLIYFSYDVKMKEKGDIPEGYSVSREKKERFSLILESASTNQTSMYLCASSPSGRGSYEQYFGPGTRLTVT.

The V gene is TRBV5-1, the J gene TRBJ1-6; D unresolved. The CDR3 loop spans 15 amino acids. Germline CDR1 reads SGHRS; CDR2 reads YFSETQ. V dropped 0 bases and J dropped 3 bases, with 7 bases sitting between them. In DNA form, the CDR3 reads TGCGCCAGCAGCTTGGAGGGCCTCTATAATTCACCCCTCCACTTT. This translates into CASSLEGLYNSPLHF.

There are many counts of this clonotype. The chain is built from TRBV7-2 and TRBJ1-1; no reliable D call. V was cut by 4 bases and J by 3 bases, with 3 bases left in between. Germline V lookup: CDR1 SGHTA, CDR2 FQGNSA. The CDR3 has 11 amino acids. CDR3 residues: CASSSYTEAFF. The CDR3 bases are TGTGCCAGCAGCTCTTACACTGAAGCTTTCTTT.

This clonotype occurred many times. The chain uses TRBV3-1 and TRBJ2-7; possibly TRBD2 for D (5 bases). Germline V lookup: CDR1 LGHDT, CDR2 YNNKEL (reference sequence). Deletions cut 0 bases from V and 2 bases from J, with 8 bases between. This CDR3 comprises 14 residues. The CDR3 coding sequence is TGTGCCAGCAGCCAAGATCGTAGCGCCTACGAGCAGTACTTC. Protein sequence: CASSQDRSAYEQYF.

There are a few counts of this clonotype. The genes are TRBV2 and TRBJ1-5, with unresolved D. There are 12 residues in the CDR3. V lost 4 bases and J 6 bases, leaving 7 bases between the germline ends. Germline-derived CDR1 and CDR2 are SNHLY and FYNNEI. CDR3 nucleotide sequence: TGTGCCAGCAGTGTAGAGTCTCAGCCCCAGCATTTT. This gives the protein CASSVESQPQHF.

This clonotype has ten or more counts. J is TRBJ2-3 and V is TRBV7-6; maybe TRBD2 (6 bases). This CDR3 has 17 residues. The ends were cut back, 1 base at V and 5 bases at J, with 19 bases in the middle. In germline, CDR1 is SGHVS, CDR2 FNYEAQ. CDR3: CASSLVILADRLDTQYF. CDR3 bases: TGTGCCAGCAGCTTAGTTATACTAGCCGATCGGTTAGATACGCAGTATTTT.

Many counts were recorded for this clonotype. The chain carries TRBV5-4 and TRBJ2-5; D possibly corresponds to TRBD2 (6 bases). The V and J ends lost 3 bases and 7 bases respectively, with 19 bases between them. Germline V lookup: CDR1 SGHNT, CDR2 YYREEE (reference sequence). The CDR3 consists of 15 residues. The CDR3 bases are TGTGCCAGCAGCTCATCGCGGGGCTCCCTGGGGACCCAGTACTTC. As protein: CASSSSRGSLGTQYF.

This clonotype was seen ten or more times. The chain's CDR3 is CASSSRTHEQYF. The CDR3 DNA reads TGTGCCAGTAGCTCCCGGACACACGAGCAGTACTTC. This sequence joins TRBV19 and TRBJ2-7; D possibly corresponds to TRBD1 (5 bases). CDR1 is LNHDA, CDR2 SQIVND, per germline (reference sequence). This CDR3 comprises 12 residues. Trimming removed 6 bases from V and 5 bases from J, with 11 bases in between.

This clonotype was observed many times. This rearrangement joins TRBV29-1 to TRBJ2-1; no clear D gene. The germline gives CDR1 SQVTM, CDR2 ANQGSEA. This CDR3 is 12 amino acids long. V was cut by 6 bases and J by 12 bases, with 18 bases left in between. CDR3 DNA: TGCAGCGTGAGTCGAAGCGAGACGGCGCAGTTCTTC. Residues: CSVSRSETAQFF.

This clonotype has a handful of counts. V and J are TRBV5-1 and TRBJ2-3; D is uncertain. CDR1 is SGHRS and CDR2 is YFSETQ in the germline V gene. This CDR3 comprises 15 residues. V was pared by 4 bases and J by 1 base, with 13 bases between. The CDR3: CASSPQFGGTDTQYF. The CDR3 DNA is TGCGCCAGCAGCCCCCAGTTTGGGGGCACAGATACGCAGTATTTT.

This clonotype was counted at least ten times. The chain links TRBV2 to TRBJ1-1; 11 bases match TRBD1. This CDR3 is 14 amino acids long. Germline V gene sequence: CDR1 SNHLY, CDR2 FYNNEI. The trim removed 6 bases at V and 9 bases at J, leaving 9 bases unmatched. The CDR3 DNA follows: TGTGCCAGCAGACCGGGACAGGGGGTTTTGAAAGCTTTCTTT. This sequence encodes CASRPGQGVLKAFF.

This clonotype was recorded a few times. CDR3 DNA: TGCGCCAGCAGCGTCGAGGTCGGGGGGAATTCACCCCTCCACTTT. It encodes CASSVEVGGNSPLHF. The rearrangement joins TRBV5-1 to TRBJ1-6, with D perhaps TRBD1 (5 bases). The germline V gene has CDR1 SGHRS and CDR2 YFSETQ. The CDR3 extends over 15 amino acids. The V gene lost 4 bases and the J gene lost 7 bases, with 15 bases spanning the gap.

This clonotype was seen many times. The chain combines TRBV11-2 with TRBJ1-1; 7 bases map to TRBD1. Germline CDR1 and CDR2: SGHAT and FQNNGV. The V segment lost 4 bases and the J segment 0 bases; nucleotides outside the gene matches: 14. This CDR3 region has 18 residues. This CDR3 is CASSSRLRDRVMNTEAFF. The CDR3 DNA sequence: TGTGCCAGCAGCTCCCGTTTAAGGGACAGAGTCATGAACACTGAAGCTTTCTTT.

This clonotype was counted ten times or more. The chain couples TRBV7-2 to TRBJ1-1; maybe TRBD1 (5 bases). Trimming shortened V by 4 bases and J by 2 bases, and 8 bases separated the two germline ends. From germline, CDR1 is SGHTA and CDR2 FQGNSA. CDR3 length: 13 residues. The CDR3 reads CASSSQVNTEAFF. CDR3 sequence (DNA): TGTGCCAGCAGCTCACAGGTAAACACTGAAGCTTTCTTT.

This clonotype was counted at least ten times. CDR3 nucleotide sequence: TGCAGCGTTGCCCCAGCCGAAGGGCAGCCCCAGCATTTT. The encoded protein is CSVAPAEGQPQHF. The gene calls are TRBV29-1 and TRBJ1-5; D gene ambiguous. CDR3 length: 13 amino acids. V lost 4 bases and J 7 bases, leaving 14 bases between the germline ends. CDR1 is SQVTM and CDR2 is ANQGSEA in the germline V gene.

This clonotype was recorded at least ten times. The chain is built from TRBV6-1 and TRBJ2-7; no clear D gene. There are 14 residues in the CDR3. V dropped 7 bases and J dropped 0 bases, with 13 bases sitting between them. Germline V gives CDR1 MNHNS, CDR2 SASEGT. The CDR3: CASISSLSSYEQYF. CDR3 DNA sequence: TGTGCCAGCATATCCAGTCTCTCCTCCTACGAGCAGTACTTC.

About this clonotype itself: With a much larger clone just one base away, this may be a read error. The chain is built from TRBV7-2 and TRBJ2-5, with D possibly being TRBD1 or TRBD2 (5 bases each). The CDR3 has 13 amino acids. CDR1 is SGHTA, CDR2 FQGNSA, per germline. As DNA, the CDR3 is TGTGCCAGCCGGGACCGGCCCGGAGAGGCCCAGTACTTC. Protein: CASRDRPGEAQYF.

This clonotype was seen ten or more times. The V gene is TRBV20-1, the J gene TRBJ2-5; D unresolved. This CDR3 is built from 16 residues. CDR1 DFQATT and CDR2 SNEGSKA come from the germline V gene (reference sequence). V was shortened by 0 bases and J by 7 bases, with 21 bases between the two germline ends. As DNA, the CDR3 is TGCAGTGCTAGAGATATAGGCGTGGCAGGCCGGATGACCCAGTACTTC. Encoded protein: CSARDIGVAGRMTQYF.

V usage is TRBV7-9 and J usage is TRBJ2-2; TRBD2 matches at 13 bases. Germline CDR1 SEHNR, CDR2 FQNEAQ (reference sequence). The CDR3 totals 16 residues. V lost 3 bases to trimming and J lost 3 bases; unmatched junction nucleotides: 1. For the CDR3, the DNA is TGTGCCAGCAGCTTTGGACTAGCGGGAGACACCGGGGAGCTGTTTTTT. Encoded protein: CASSFGLAGDTGELFF.

This clonotype is medium-sized in the sample. The CDR3 DNA sequence: TGTGCCAGCAGTTCCAATTGGTTCAGCAATCAGCCCCAGCATTTT. Translation gives CASSSNWFSNQPQHF. V usage is TRBV6-2 or TRBV6-3 and J usage is TRBJ1-5; D unresolved. The CDR3 extends over 15 amino acids. The V gene's germline CDR1 is MNHEY and CDR2 SVGEGT. V was shortened by 4 bases and J by 1 base, with 11 bases between the two germline ends.

This clonotype was seen repeatedly, ten times or more. This rearrangement joins TRBV20-1 to TRBJ2-5; no clear D gene. This CDR3 spans 13 amino acids. Germline-derived CDR1 and CDR2 are DFQATT and SNEGSKA (reference sequence). Trimming cost V 0 bases and J 5 bases, with 10 bases left between them. This CDR3 is CSAREVRTETQYF. Written as DNA, the CDR3 is TGCAGTGCTAGAGAGGTCCGTACGGAGACCCAGTACTTC.